These T cell receptor beta chains were read from a single sample in a study of blood T cell repertoires in COVID-19. The table came from immunoSEQ multiplex PCR; TCRdb's copy has only in-frame clones and leaves some out. The table has 150,000 or so clones, approximately 86% seen once; the top ten hold 4%. Source material: PBMCs or T cells enriched from blood (not recorded which). All receptors come from a woman aged 35 to 49 who had been exposed to COVID-19. Each CDR3 is given with its conserved first and last residue. D genes are given only for firm matches. Clone size appears in some rows only: once, few, many, or a class for an expanded clone.

clone size: few
J gene: TRBJ1-6
D gene: .
V gene: TRBV19
CDR3 length: 14
CDR3 DNA: TGTGCCAGCAGAAGTGGGGGGGATAATTCACCCCTCCACTTT
CDR3 protein: CASRSGGDNSPLHF

clone size: .
J gene: TRBJ2-4
D gene: TRBD1
V gene: TRBV7-9
CDR3 length: 17
CDR3 DNA: TGTGCCAGCAGCTCCATATCCGGGACAGGGTGGTCGGACATTCAGTACTTC
CDR3 protein: CASSSISGTGWSDIQYF

clone size: .
J gene: TRBJ1-1
D gene: .
V gene: TRBV7-9
CDR3 length: 12
CDR3 DNA: TGTGCCAGCAGCCCAGACAGACCTGAAGCTTTCTTT
CDR3 protein: CASSPDRPEAFF

clone size: .
J gene: TRBJ1-1
D gene: .
V gene: TRBV28
CDR3 length: 15
CDR3 DNA: TGTGCCAGCAGTGTAACGACATTGGGGGCCACTGAAGCTTTCTTT
CDR3 protein: CASSVTTLGATEAFF

clone size: .
J gene: TRBJ1-5
D gene: .
V gene: TRBV7-2
CDR3 length: 16
CDR3 DNA: TGTGCCAGCAGCCTTTATGCCACAGTTAGCAATCAGCCCCAGCATTTT
CDR3 protein: CASSLYATVSNQPQHF

clone size: .
J gene: TRBJ1-2
D gene: TRBD1
V gene: TRBV7-9
CDR3 length: 12
CDR3 DNA: TGTGCGGGGACAGGGGAAGACTATGGCTACACCTTC
CDR3 protein: CAGTGEDYGYTF

clone size: .
J gene: TRBJ1-1
D gene: TRBD1
V gene: TRBV7-9
CDR3 length: 17
CDR3 DNA: TGTGCCAGCAGCTCCAGGGCGACAGGGGGAGGAAGCACTGAAGCTTTCTTT
CDR3 protein: CASSSRATGGGSTEAFF

clone size: .
J gene: TRBJ2-2
D gene: .
V gene: TRBV3-1/TRBV3-2
CDR3 length: 20
CDR3 DNA: TGTGCCAGCAGCCGGCGCCCCCCGGGGGCTAGCGGAACAAACACCGGGGAGCTGTTTTTT
CDR3 protein: CASSRRPPGASGTNTGELFF

clone size: .
J gene: TRBJ2-2
D gene: TRBD1
V gene: TRBV19
CDR3 length: 17
CDR3 DNA: TGTGCCAGTACCAGTTGGGTTGACAGGGTGAACACCGGGGAGCTGTTTTTT
CDR3 protein: CASTSWVDRVNTGELFF

clone size: .
J gene: TRBJ2-7
D gene: .
V gene: TRBV14
CDR3 length: 15
CDR3 DNA: TGTGCCAGCAGCCAAGTTTTATCAGCAGGGCGCGAGCAGTACTTC
CDR3 protein: CASSQVLSAGREQYF

clone size: .
J gene: TRBJ2-7
D gene: .
V gene: TRBV28
CDR3 length: 16
CDR3 DNA: TGTGCCAGCAGTTTACCACCCACAGGGCAACCCTACGAGCAGTACTTC
CDR3 protein: CASSLPPTGQPYEQYF

clone size: .
J gene: TRBJ1-5
D gene: TRBD1
V gene: TRBV5-5
CDR3 length: 17
CDR3 DNA: TGTGCCAGCAGTTCCCGGGACAGGGGATGGGGCAATCAGCCCCAGCATTTT
CDR3 protein: CASSSRDRGWGNQPQHF

clone size: .
J gene: TRBJ1-1
D gene: .
V gene: TRBV28
CDR3 length: 13
CDR3 DNA: TGTGCCAGCACCTGGAGGGGCGGTACTGAAGCTTTCTTT
CDR3 protein: CASTWRGGTEAFF

clone size: .
J gene: TRBJ2-2
D gene: TRBD2
V gene: TRBV5-8
CDR3 length: 17
CDR3 DNA: TGTGCCAGCAGCTTTCCGACTAGCGGATATAACACCGGGGAGCTGTTTTTT
CDR3 protein: CASSFPTSGYNTGELFF

clone size: .
J gene: TRBJ2-4
D gene: .
V gene: TRBV6-6
CDR3 length: 14
CDR3 DNA: TGTGCCAGCAGTTACTCCATAGCCAAAAACATTCAGTACTTC
CDR3 protein: CASSYSIAKNIQYF

clone size: once
J gene: TRBJ2-7
D gene: TRBD1
V gene: TRBV28
CDR3 length: 14
CDR3 DNA: TGTGCCAGCAGTTCGGGACAGGGGCCCCACGAGCAGTACTTC
CDR3 protein: CASSSGQGPHEQYF

clone size: .
J gene: TRBJ1-1
D gene: .
V gene: TRBV12-3/TRBV12-4
CDR3 length: 13
CDR3 DNA: TGTGCCAGCAGTTTTTCCGCGGATACTGAAGCTTTCTTT
CDR3 protein: CASSFSADTEAFF

clone size: once
J gene: TRBJ2-2
D gene: .
V gene: TRBV28
CDR3 length: 11
CDR3 DNA: TGTGCCAGCAGTTTGGGCAGGGCGCTGTTTTTT
CDR3 protein: CASSLGRALFF

clone size: .
J gene: TRBJ1-1
D gene: TRBD1
V gene: TRBV3-1/TRBV3-2
CDR3 length: 15
CDR3 DNA: TGTGCCAGCAGTTGGTTCGGACAGGGAAAAACTGAAGCTTTCTTT
CDR3 protein: CASSWFGQGKTEAFF

clone size: .
J gene: TRBJ1-1
D gene: .
V gene: TRBV12-3/TRBV12-4
CDR3 length: 12
CDR3 DNA: TGTGCCAGCAGCTTCGCGCCGTTCGAAGCTTTCTTT
CDR3 protein: CASSFAPFEAFF

clone size: few
J gene: TRBJ2-1
D gene: TRBD2
V gene: TRBV4-3
CDR3 length: 14
CDR3 DNA: TGCGCCAGCAGCCACAGCGGGACCTACAATGAGCAGTTCTTC
CDR3 protein: CASSHSGTYNEQFF

clone size: .
J gene: TRBJ1-1
D gene: TRBD1
V gene: TRBV5-1
CDR3 length: 14
CDR3 DNA: TGCGCCAGCAGCTCGACAGGGGGAAACACTGAAGCTTTCTTT
CDR3 protein: CASSSTGGNTEAFF

clone size: .
J gene: TRBJ2-5
D gene: .
V gene: TRBV13
CDR3 length: 16
CDR3 DNA: TGTGCCAGCAGCTTAGGCCTGCCGGGAGTAGGTGAGACCCAGTACTTC
CDR3 protein: CASSLGLPGVGETQYF

clone size: .
J gene: TRBJ1-4
D gene: TRBD1
V gene: TRBV9
CDR3 length: 16
CDR3 DNA: TGTGCCAGCAGTGATGGACAGGGGGCCTCCCAAGAAAAACTGTTTTTT
CDR3 protein: CASSDGQGASQEKLFF

clone size: .
J gene: TRBJ1-4
D gene: .
V gene: TRBV2
CDR3 length: 15
CDR3 DNA: TGTGCCAGCAGTCCACGGGGTGCAACTAATGAAAAACTGTTTTTT
CDR3 protein: CASSPRGATNEKLFF

clone size: .
J gene: TRBJ1-2
D gene: TRBD1
V gene: TRBV18
CDR3 length: 16
CDR3 DNA: TGTGCCAGCTCCCGCCGGGACAGGGGCCTCGGCGGCGGCTACACCTTC
CDR3 protein: CASSRRDRGLGGGYTF

clone size: .
J gene: TRBJ1-1
D gene: .
V gene: TRBV3-1/TRBV3-2
CDR3 length: 12
CDR3 DNA: TGTGCCAGCAGCCAAGCAAACACTGAAGCTTTCTTT
CDR3 protein: CASSQANTEAFF

clone size: .
J gene: TRBJ1-2
D gene: .
V gene: TRBV6-5
CDR3 length: 14
CDR3 DNA: TGTGCCAGCAGTTACGGCGGACAGTACTATGGCTACACCTTC
CDR3 protein: CASSYGGQYYGYTF

clone size: .
J gene: TRBJ2-3
D gene: TRBD2
V gene: TRBV4-3
CDR3 length: 17
CDR3 DNA: TGCGCCAGCAGCCAAGAAATACTAGCGGAGAGCACAGATACGCAGTATTTT
CDR3 protein: CASSQEILAESTDTQYF

clone size: .
J gene: TRBJ1-6
D gene: TRBD1
V gene: TRBV4-1
CDR3 length: 15
CDR3 DNA: TGCGCCAGCAGCCGACAGGGAATAGATAATTCACCCCTCCACTTT
CDR3 protein: CASSRQGIDNSPLHF

clone size: .
J gene: TRBJ1-2
D gene: .
V gene: TRBV11-2
CDR3 length: 15
CDR3 DNA: TGTGCCAGCAGCCCTGGTGGACAGAAAGGCTATGGCTACACCTTC
CDR3 protein: CASSPGGQKGYGYTF

clone size: .
J gene: TRBJ1-4
D gene: .
V gene: TRBV5-1
CDR3 length: 15
CDR3 DNA: TGCGCCAGCAGCTTGGCGCCCCAGGGGTCCGAAAAACTGTTTTTT
CDR3 protein: CASSLAPQGSEKLFF

clone size: .
J gene: TRBJ2-1
D gene: TRBD1
V gene: TRBV18
CDR3 length: 16
CDR3 DNA: TGTGCCAGCTCACCACCGCGGACAGGAGCCTACAATGAGCAGTTCTTC
CDR3 protein: CASSPPRTGAYNEQFF

clone size: .
J gene: TRBJ1-6
D gene: .
V gene: TRBV2
CDR3 length: 15
CDR3 DNA: TGTGCCACCATAGGGGCAGGGGTTACCAATTCACCCCTCCACTTT
CDR3 protein: CATIGAGVTNSPLHF

clone size: .
J gene: TRBJ2-1
D gene: TRBD1
V gene: TRBV25-1
CDR3 length: 13
CDR3 DNA: TGTGCCAGCGGCTGGGCAGGGGGAACTGAGCAGTTCTTC
CDR3 protein: CASGWAGGTEQFF

clone size: once
J gene: TRBJ2-1
D gene: .
V gene: TRBV22-1
CDR3 length: 19
CDR3 DNA: TGTCCTGGGAGCCCCCCGGGACTAGCGGGAGCCCCAGAGTGCAATGAGCAGTTCTTC
CDR3 protein: CPGSPPGLAGAPECNEQFF

clone size: once
J gene: TRBJ2-5
D gene: .
V gene: TRBV7-6
CDR3 length: 14
CDR3 DNA: TGTGCCTCAGGCAAGGCGGGCACACAAGAGACCCAGTACTTC
CDR3 protein: CASGKAGTQETQYF

clone size: .
J gene: TRBJ1-5
D gene: .
V gene: TRBV6-2/TRBV6-3
CDR3 length: 15
CDR3 DNA: TGTGCCAGCAGTTACGGTCCCGGGGGGAGACAGCCCCAGCATTTT
CDR3 protein: CASSYGPGGRQPQHF

clone size: .
J gene: TRBJ2-5
D gene: .
V gene: TRBV9
CDR3 length: 14
CDR3 DNA: TGTGCCAGCAGCCAAACGACAGTGGCAGAGACCCAGTACTTC
CDR3 protein: CASSQTTVAETQYF

clone size: .
J gene: TRBJ2-6
D gene: .
V gene: TRBV5-1
CDR3 length: 15
CDR3 DNA: TGCGCCACCTCTCCCGGGGACTCTGGGGCCAACGTCCTGACTTTC
CDR3 protein: CATSPGDSGANVLTF

clone size: .
J gene: TRBJ1-5
D gene: .
V gene: TRBV6-5
CDR3 length: 13
CDR3 DNA: TGTGCCAGCAGTTTTTATAGCAATCAGCCCCAGCATTTT
CDR3 protein: CASSFYSNQPQHF

clone size: .
J gene: TRBJ1-5
D gene: .
V gene: TRBV19
CDR3 length: 14
CDR3 DNA: TGTGCCAGTAGTATACCGCCACGGGTCCAGCCCCAGCATTTT
CDR3 protein: CASSIPPRVQPQHF

clone size: .
J gene: TRBJ2-5
D gene: TRBD2
V gene: TRBV5-1
CDR3 length: 16
CDR3 DNA: TGCGCCAGCAGCTTGGCCAGCGGGGGGCTACAAGAGACCCAGTACTTC
CDR3 protein: CASSLASGGLQETQYF

clone size: .
J gene: TRBJ2-1
D gene: .
V gene: TRBV6-6
CDR3 length: 15
CDR3 DNA: TGTGCCAGCAGTTACCCTGAAGCGGGTTACAATGAGCAGTTCTTC
CDR3 protein: CASSYPEAGYNEQFF

clone size: .
J gene: TRBJ2-1
D gene: TRBD2
V gene: TRBV5-4
CDR3 length: 14
CDR3 DNA: TGTGCCAGCAGCTGGGGGACTAGCGGCAATGAGCAGTTCTTC
CDR3 protein: CASSWGTSGNEQFF

clone size: .
J gene: TRBJ1-1
D gene: .
V gene: TRBV11-2
CDR3 length: 14
CDR3 DNA: TGTGCCAGCAGCTTAGGGCAGCGGAACACTGAAGCTTTCTTT
CDR3 protein: CASSLGQRNTEAFF

clone size: .
J gene: TRBJ2-7
D gene: .
V gene: TRBV28
CDR3 length: 15
CDR3 DNA: TGTGCCAGCAGTTTAGACGGGACACAAACCTACGAGCAGTACTTC
CDR3 protein: CASSLDGTQTYEQYF

clone size: .
J gene: TRBJ1-1
D gene: .
V gene: TRBV12-3/TRBV12-4
CDR3 length: 13
CDR3 DNA: TGTGCCAGCAGTTTGGAGGTGAACACTGAAGCTTTCTTT
CDR3 protein: CASSLEVNTEAFF

clone size: .
J gene: TRBJ2-2
D gene: TRBD2
V gene: TRBV19
CDR3 length: 16
CDR3 DNA: TGTGCCAGTAGTATCTTCCTGGGGGGGGTAACCGGGGAGCTGTTTTTT
CDR3 protein: CASSIFLGGVTGELFF

clone size: .
J gene: TRBJ1-1
D gene: TRBD1
V gene: TRBV5-1
CDR3 length: 14
CDR3 DNA: TGCGCCAGCAGCCCGGGACAGGGGATTACTGAAGCTTTCTTT
CDR3 protein: CASSPGQGITEAFF

clone size: .
J gene: TRBJ1-3
D gene: .
V gene: TRBV19
CDR3 length: 13
CDR3 DNA: TGTGCCAGTAGTTCAGGGTCTGGAAACACCATATATTTT
CDR3 protein: CASSSGSGNTIYF

clone size: once
J gene: TRBJ2-1
D gene: .
V gene: TRBV7-7
CDR3 length: 13
CDR3 DNA: TGTGCCAGCAGCTTAAAAGGGGTGGATGAGCAGTTCTTC
CDR3 protein: CASSLKGVDEQFF

clone size: .
J gene: TRBJ2-1
D gene: TRBD2
V gene: TRBV27
CDR3 length: 17
CDR3 DNA: TGTGCCAGCAGCAATGAGACTAGCGGGAGGTACTACAATGAGCAGTTCTTC
CDR3 protein: CASSNETSGRYYNEQFF

clone size: once
J gene: TRBJ2-3
D gene: .
V gene: TRBV11-2
CDR3 length: 11
CDR3 DNA: TGTGCCAGCACGAGAGCGGATACGCAGTATTTT
CDR3 protein: CASTRADTQYF

clone size: .
J gene: TRBJ1-1
D gene: .
V gene: TRBV2
CDR3 length: 12
CDR3 DNA: TGTGCCAGCAGAGGCCAGGAGGAGGAAGCTTTCTTT
CDR3 protein: CASRGQEEEAFF

clone size: .
J gene: TRBJ1-1
D gene: TRBD1
V gene: TRBV19
CDR3 length: 13
CDR3 DNA: TGTGCCAGCCCTTCCCCAGGGGGCACTGAAGCTTTCTTT
CDR3 protein: CASPSPGGTEAFF

clone size: .
J gene: TRBJ1-5
D gene: .
V gene: TRBV3-1/TRBV3-2
CDR3 length: 14
CDR3 DNA: TGTGCCAGCAGCCAAGAGGGGGCGGGCCAGCCCCAGCATTTT
CDR3 protein: CASSQEGAGQPQHF